This T cell receptor (beta chain) was observed in a study of cytomegalovirus exposure and HLA in healthy donors. Whole-study findings and limits: Associated with cytomegalovirus, according to the listing, were around 160 TCR beta chains. For most TCR beta V segments, an earlier analysis put the productive rate at about 90% or about 30% of the time. A later analysis linked a missense DCLRE1C variant to TCR beta V- and J-gene trimming. One later analysis reportedly identified an Asian-associated ancestry cluster that showed fewer N-insertions than the approximately 710-donor mean.

About this clone itself: Its cognate antigen is unknown.

The PCR contained 60 Vbeta and 13 Jbeta primers. Assay used: immunoSEQ multiplex PCR; TCRdb lists only in-frame clones, some missing. The sample includes 100,000 to 120,000 clones, around 15% of them seen just once. The V gene end was trimmed by 4 bases and the J gene end by 3 bases; junction bases not matched to a gene: 2. This CDR3 has 13 residues. The V gene is TRBV23-1, the J gene TRBJ1-2; TRBD1 aligns across 7 bases. TRBV23-1 is designated an ORF whose function remains uncertain. Input material: PBMCs. The source is a female donor in good health and CMV-seronegative. CDR3 in DNA: TGCGCCAGCAGTCTCGGACAGGACTATGGCTACACCTTC. As protein: CASSLGQDYGYTF.